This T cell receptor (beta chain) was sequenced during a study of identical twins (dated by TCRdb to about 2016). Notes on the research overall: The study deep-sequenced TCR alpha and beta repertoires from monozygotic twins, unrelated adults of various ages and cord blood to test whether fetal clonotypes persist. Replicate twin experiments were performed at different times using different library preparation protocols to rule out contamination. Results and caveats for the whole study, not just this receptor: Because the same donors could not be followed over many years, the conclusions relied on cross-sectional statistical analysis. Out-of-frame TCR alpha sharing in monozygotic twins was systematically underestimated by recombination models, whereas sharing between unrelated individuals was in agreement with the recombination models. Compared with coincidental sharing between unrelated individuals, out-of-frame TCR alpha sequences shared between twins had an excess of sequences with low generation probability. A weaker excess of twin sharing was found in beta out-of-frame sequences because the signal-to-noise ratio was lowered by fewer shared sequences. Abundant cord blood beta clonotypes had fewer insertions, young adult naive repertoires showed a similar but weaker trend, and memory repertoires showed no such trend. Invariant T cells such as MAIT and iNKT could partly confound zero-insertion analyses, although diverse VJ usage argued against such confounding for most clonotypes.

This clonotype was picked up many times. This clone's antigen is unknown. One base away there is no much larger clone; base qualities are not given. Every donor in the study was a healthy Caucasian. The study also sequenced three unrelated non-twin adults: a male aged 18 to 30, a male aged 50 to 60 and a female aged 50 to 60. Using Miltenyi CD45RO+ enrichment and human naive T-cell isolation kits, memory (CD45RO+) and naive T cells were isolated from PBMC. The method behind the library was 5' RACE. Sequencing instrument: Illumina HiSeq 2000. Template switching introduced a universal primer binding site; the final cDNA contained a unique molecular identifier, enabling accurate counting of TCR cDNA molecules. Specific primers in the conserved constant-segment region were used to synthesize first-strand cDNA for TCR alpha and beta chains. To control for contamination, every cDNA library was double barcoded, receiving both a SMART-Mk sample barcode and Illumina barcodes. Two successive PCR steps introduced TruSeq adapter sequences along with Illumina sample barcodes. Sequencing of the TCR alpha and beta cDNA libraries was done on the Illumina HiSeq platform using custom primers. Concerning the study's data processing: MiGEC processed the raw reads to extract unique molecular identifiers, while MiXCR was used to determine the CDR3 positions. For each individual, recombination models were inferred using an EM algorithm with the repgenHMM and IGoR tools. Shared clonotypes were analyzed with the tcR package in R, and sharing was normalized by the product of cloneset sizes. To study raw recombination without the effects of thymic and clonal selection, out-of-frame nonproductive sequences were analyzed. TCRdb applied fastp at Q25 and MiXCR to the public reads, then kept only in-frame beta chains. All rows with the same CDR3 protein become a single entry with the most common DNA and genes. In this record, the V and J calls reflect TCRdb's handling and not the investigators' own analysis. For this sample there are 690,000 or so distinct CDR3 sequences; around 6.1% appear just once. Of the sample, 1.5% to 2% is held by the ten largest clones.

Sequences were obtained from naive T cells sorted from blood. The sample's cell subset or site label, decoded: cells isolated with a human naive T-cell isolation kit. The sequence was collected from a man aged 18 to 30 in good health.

The nucleotides read TGTGCCAGCAGCGGACAGTCATCCTACGAGCAGTACTTC. Its protein is CASSGQSSYEQYF. In this chain, TRBV7-8 is recombined with TRBJ2-7; TRBD1 is a weak D gene call, 6 bases matching. CDR3 length: 13 amino acids, cysteine to phenylalanine. Just CDR3 DNA is preserved here, 39 bases in frame from base 1. The germline ends are 9 bases apart after V is trimmed by 5 bases and J by 1 base. The germline V gene sets CDR1 to SGHVS and CDR2 to FQNEAQ.